This T cell receptor beta chain was obtained from a study of identifying expanded T cells in peripheral blood. Findings of the study overall: About 1.2 clones differed between technical replicates, versus about 15 and 19 over time. Across healthy donors, higher total template counts meant significantly greater roughly 2-week count variance.

Germline V gene data show CDR1 as LNHDA and CDR2 as SQIVND (reference sequence). The length of the CDR3 is 13 residues. Trimming took 6 bases from V and 9 from J; bases not matched to a gene: 8. Worth noting for this clone: The antigen is unknown.

Data came from immunoSEQ multiplex PCR; TCRdb stores just in-frame clones and leaves some out. This sample carries approximately 110,000 clones, 85% to 90% of them seen once, and the ten largest clones take 16%. This clonotype originated in a person aged 18 to 70 in good health. Sequencing input: blood. This chain joins TRBV19 and TRBJ2-1; 7 nucleotides agree with TRBD2. The CDR3, as DNA: TGTGCCAGTAGCCAACTGGGGGGGGGTGAGCAGTTCTTC. Its translation is CASSQLGGGEQFF.